The sequence of this T cell receptor (beta chain) was determined in a study of blood T cell repertoires in COVID-19. Across the whole study: T cells, B-cell-depleted T cells, or PBMCs provided the cDNA or gDNA that served as material.

With V trimmed by 10 bases and J by 10 bases, 16 bases remained unmatched. The germline CDR1 and CDR2 sequences are MDHEN and SYDVKM. This CDR3 is built from 15 residues. The repertoire was sequenced with immunoSEQ multiplex PCR; TCRdb's copy has only in-frame clones and lacks some. The sample has under 85,000 clones; more than 75% are singletons. Sequenced: peripheral blood. This chain joins TRBV28 and TRBJ1-6; 7 bases line up with TRBD1. The clonotype was recovered from a woman older than 75 with active or convalescent COVID-19. The CDR3 sequence is CATEDPTGWGSPLHF. The CDR3 DNA sequence: TGTGCCACCGAAGACCCGACAGGGTGGGGATCACCCCTCCACTTT. Variable domain in full (rest from reference TRBV28 and TRBJ1-6): DVKVTQSSRYLVKRTGEKVFLECVQDMDHENMFWYRQDPGLGLRLIYFSYDVKMKEKGDIPEGYSVSREKKERFSLILESASTNQTSMYLCATEDPTGWGSPLHFGNGTRLTVT.